This T cell receptor beta chain was profiled in a study of long-term antiretroviral therapy in people with HIV. Inclusion required at least two post-ART and at least one pre-ART PBMC samples. Investigators performed immunoSEQ version v3.0 at survey level. Profiling relied on immunoSEQ multiplex PCR, and the TCRdb table lists in-frame clones only, not all of them. The sample yields approximately 36,000 clones, around 79% seen once. The length of the CDR3 is 15 residues. CDR1 MNHEY and CDR2 SVGAGI come from the germline V gene. V was cut by 5 bases and J by 4 bases, with 15 bases left in between. This rearrangement joins TRBV6-5 to TRBJ2-1; tentatively, D is TRBD2 (6 bases). Sample: unsorted PBMCs, taken 0.6 years after starting antiretroviral therapy. The sequence was collected from a man between 18 and 35 years old with HIV. Here the CDR3 DNA reads TGTGCCAGCAGTAGACTAGGGCCTCTTTACAATGAGCAGTTCTTC. The encoded protein is CASSRLGPLYNEQFF.